Listed below are T cell receptor beta chains from one sample, sequenced in a study of Graves' ophthalmopathy and Graves' hyperthyroidism. Via MiXCR, TCRdb re-called the multiplex PCR reads, giving one row per CDR3 protein. The profile shows 500,000 to 800,000 distinct CDR3 sequences, just over 40% of them singletons. Sequencing used peripheral blood. The receptors shown here come from an adult man with Graves' ophthalmopathy. The CDR3 runs from the conserved cysteine through the conserved F or W. The D gene is left open where the match is weak. Some rows have no size entry. The others give once, few or many, or a class for an expanded clone.

. . TRBJ2-5 TRBV10-3 CAISEGLSGRVQETQYF TGTGCCATCAGTGAGGGTTTAAGCGGTCGGGTACAAGAGACCCAGTACTTC
. many TRBJ2-7 TRBV20-1 CSARDVILNDEQYF TGCAGTGCTAGAGATGTCATCCTCAACGACGAGCAGTACTTC
. . TRBJ1-1 TRBV10-3 CAIKSGTTNTEAFF TGTGCCATCAAGTCCGGGACGACGAACACTGAAGCTTTCTTT
. . TRBJ2-7 TRBV10-3 CASKEPEQYF TGTGCCTCTAAGGAGCCCGAGCAGTACTTC
. . TRBJ2-2 TRBV7-3 CASSQAREGELFF TGTGCCAGCAGCCAGGCCCGGGAAGGGGAGCTGTTTTTT
TRBD1 many TRBJ1-6 TRBV10-3 CAIRNTQDRGYNSPLHF TGTGCCATCAGGAATACACAGGACAGGGGATATAATTCACCCCTCCACTTT
. . TRBJ1-6 TRBV29-1 CSFELLHSPLHF TGCAGCTTCGAGCTGTTACATTCACCCCTCCACTTT
TRBD2 many TRBJ2-3 TRBV29-1 CSVGGTSGSDTQYF TGCAGCGTTGGTGGGACTAGCGGGTCAGATACGCAGTATTTT
TRBD1 few TRBJ1-2 TRBV5-6 CASSQDRKGQGEYGYTF TGCGCCAGCAGCCAAGATAGAAAGGGACAGGGGGAGTATGGCTACACCTTC
. many TRBJ1-5 TRBV10-3 CAIADSNQPQHF TGTGCCATCGCAGATAGCAATCAGCCCCAGCATTTT
. . TRBJ1-2 TRBV30 CAGRQSVYGYTF TGTGCCGGGAGACAGTCTGTGTATGGCTACACCTTC
. many TRBJ2-5 TRBV25-1 CASSELGGLQETQYF TGTGCCAGCAGTGAATTAGGTGGGCTCCAAGAGACCCAGTACTTC
TRBD1 . TRBJ2-7 TRBV29-1 CSSQDLGQGFDEQYF TGCAGCAGCCAAGATCTAGGACAGGGGTTCGACGAGCAGTACTTC
TRBD2 . TRBJ2-5 TRBV3-1 CASSQVPRGGDQETQYF TGTGCCAGCAGCCAAGTTCCTCGCGGGGGGGACCAAGAGACCCAGTACTTC
TRBD2 few TRBJ2-7 TRBV12-3/TRBV12-4 CASTPGSGSREQYF TGTGCCAGCACCCCGGGGAGCGGGAGTAGGGAGCAGTACTTC
. . TRBJ1-3 TRBV10-3 CAISVSGNTIYF TGTGCCATCAGTGTTTCCGGAAACACCATATATTTT